Listed here are 21 T cell receptor beta chains from one sample, sequenced in a study of OX40 agonist ivuxolimab in advanced cancers. TCRdb's table, derived via immunoSEQ multiplex PCR, lists solely in-frame clones and lacks some. The table lists roughly 19,000 clones, about 80% of them singletons. Sequenced material: CD4+ or CD8+ T cells sorted from blood, taken in a trial of the OX40 agonist ivuxolimab. These TCRs come from an adult with an advanced solid tumor such as melanoma, head and neck, liver or kidney cancer.

The rearrangement links TRBV7-9 to TRBJ1-6; no clear D. Germline CDR1 reads SEHNR; CDR2 reads FQNEAQ (reference sequence). Trimming stripped 2 bases from V and 3 bases from J, with 8 bases between. The CDR3 runs to 15 residues. CDR3 nucleotides: TGTGCCAGCAGCTTATGGCAGGACTATAATTCACCCCTCCACTTT. Protein sequence: CASSLWQDYNSPLHF.

This chain links TRBV30 with TRBJ2-1, with D possibly being TRBD2 (6 bases). V was trimmed by 5 bases and J by 7 bases, leaving 18 bases between them. Per germline, CDR1 GTSNPN and CDR2 SVGIG (reference sequence). The CDR3 is 14 amino acids. The CDR3: CAWAGLTAGNEQFF. DNA of the CDR3: TGTGCCTGGGCGGGACTCACGGCCGGGAATGAGCAGTTCTTC.

The chain uses TRBV4-3 and TRBJ1-1; 8 bases fit TRBD1. This CDR3 region has 15 residues. Germline V gene sequence: CDR1 LGHNA, CDR2 YSLEER. V lost 4 bases to trimming and J lost 4 bases; unmatched junction nucleotides: 8. The CDR3 loop reads CASSPTGTGFTEAFF. For the CDR3, the DNA is TGCGCCAGCAGCCCCACCGGGACAGGATTCACTGAAGCTTTCTTT.

In its sample, this clone was seen a few times. The chain links TRBV5-6 to TRBJ2-3; TRBD1 or TRBD2 may be the D gene (5 bases each). V shed 3 bases and J shed 2 bases, with 10 bases lying between them. CDR1 is SGHDT, CDR2 YYEEEE, per germline. This CDR3 contains 14 residues. The CDR3 nucleotides are TGTGCCAGCAGCTGGGGGTCCTTCACAGATACGCAGTATTTT. It encodes CASSWGSFTDTQYF.

This clone was picked up one time. This chain uses TRBV7-9 with TRBJ1-1, with 8 bases aligning to TRBD1. Germline loops: CDR1 SEHNR, CDR2 FQNEAQ (reference sequence). The CDR3 extends over 14 amino acids. The junction had 9 bases not matched to a gene; V was cut back by 6 bases and J by 6 bases. CDR3 nucleotide sequence: TGTGCCAGCAGACCAGGGGGCAGAAACGCTGAAGCTTTCTTT. This translates into CASRPGGRNAEAFF.

V is TRBV7-9 and J is TRBJ1-3; D call uncertain. Germline-derived CDR1 and CDR2 are SEHNR and FQNEAQ (reference sequence). Trimming took off 3 bases at V and 3 bases at J, with 15 bases between the two ends. The CDR3 is 16 residues long. Here the CDR3 reads CASSFAGSRGGNTIYF. The CDR3 DNA follows: TGTGCCAGCAGCTTCGCCGGGAGCCGGGGTGGAAACACCATATATTTT.

This chain's CDR3 is CASSRTSNTIYF. DNA of the CDR3: TGTGCCAGCAGCCGGACTTCAAACACCATATATTTT. The J gene is TRBJ1-3, the V gene TRBV7-2; D is unclear. This CDR3 comprises 12 residues. Germline CDR1 and CDR2: SGHTA and FQGNSA. V dropped 5 bases and J dropped 6 bases, with 8 bases sitting between them.

The table lists this clone with a count of one. The rearrangement links TRBV15 to TRBJ1-5; no firm D call. V lost 0 bases to trimming and J lost 4 bases, with 7 bases between them. The CDR3 loop spans 14 amino acids. Germline V gives CDR1 LNHNV, CDR2 YYDKDF (reference sequence). The CDR3 is CATSRDDENQPQHF. The DNA for the CDR3 is TGTGCCACCAGCAGAGACGACGAGAATCAGCCCCAGCATTTT.

V gene TRBV5-1 combines with J gene TRBJ1-1; TRBD1 matches at 8 bases. Germline V lookup: CDR1 SGHRS, CDR2 YFSETQ. V was pared by 4 bases and J by 8 bases, with 10 bases of the junction left unmatched. The CDR3 has 14 residues. CDR3 nucleotides: TGCGCCAGCAGCCGGGGGACAGGCGGATTAGAAGCTTTCTTT. Encoded protein: CASSRGTGGLEAFF.

The V and J genes are TRBV6-5 and TRBJ2-7; a weak D match, TRBD2 (6 bases). This CDR3 has 14 amino acids. Germline assignment: CDR1 MNHEY and CDR2 SVGAGI. V lost 5 bases to trimming and J lost 3 bases, with 14 bases between them. In DNA, the CDR3 is TGTGCCAGCAGTCCAGGGACTGCAGGCTACGAGCAGTACTTC. Amino acid sequence: CASSPGTAGYEQYF.

This rearrangement joins TRBV5-1 to TRBJ2-1, with 10 positions matching TRBD2. The V gene's germline CDR1 is SGHRS and CDR2 YFSETQ. J was trimmed by 5 bases and V by 2 bases; bases with no gene match: 4. The CDR3 is made up of 15 amino acids. CDR3 nucleotides: TGCGCCAGCAGCTTAGGGACTAGCGTTGACAATGAGCAGTTCTTC. This encodes CASSLGTSVDNEQFF.

There are a few counts of this clone. This chain connects TRBV7-2 to TRBJ2-3; 7 bases are a match to TRBD2. This CDR3 region has 16 residues. From germline, CDR1 is SGHTA and CDR2 FQGNSA. V trimming: 1 base; J trimming: 0 bases; junction bases outside the gene matches: 4. The CDR3 DNA sequence: TGTGCCAGCAGCTTAGGGGGTAGCGGGAGCACAGATACGCAGTATTTT. Its translation: CASSLGGSGSTDTQYF.

The rearrangement uses TRBV5-1 and TRBJ2-1; TRBD2 aligns across 10 bases. After removal of 2 bases from V and 4 bases from J, the junction contained 3 bases not matched to a gene. CDR1 and CDR2 (germline): SGHRS, YFSETQ. This CDR3 is built from 15 residues. The CDR3 is CASSLRTSGYNEQFF. The CDR3 nucleotides read TGCGCCAGCAGCTTACGGACTAGCGGATACAATGAGCAGTTCTTC.

This rearrangement joins TRBV5-5 to TRBJ1-6; the D gene is possibly TRBD1 (6 bases). The germline CDR1 and CDR2 sequences are SGHKS and YYEKEE (reference sequence). This CDR3 is 15 amino acids long. The ends were cut back, 0 bases at V and 10 bases at J, with 14 bases in the middle. The CDR3 sequence: CASSLGSIRGSPLHF. For the CDR3, the DNA is TGTGCCAGCAGCTTGGGCTCCATCAGGGGCTCACCCCTCCACTTT.

V gene TRBV19 combines with J gene TRBJ1-5; D uncertain. V lost 5 bases and J lost 3, with 8 bases in between. CDR1 is LNHDA and CDR2 is SQIVND in the germline V gene (reference sequence). The CDR3 covers 13 residues. The CDR3 sequence is CASSLANNQPQHF. The CDR3 DNA reads as TGTGCCAGTAGTTTGGCGAACAATCAGCCCCAGCATTTT.

The chain links TRBV9 to TRBJ2-3; D remains ambiguous. Germline V gene lookup returns CDR1 SGDLS and CDR2 YYNGEE. CDR3 length: 12 residues. V was trimmed by 4 bases and J by 2 bases, leaving 5 bases between them. This CDR3 is CASSPNTDTQYF. CDR3 nucleotides: TGTGCCAGCAGCCCCAACACAGATACGCAGTATTTT.

The chain couples TRBV2 to TRBJ2-2, with TRBD1 matching 10 bases. J gave up 2 bases and V 11 bases, and 8 bases lay outside the gene matches. The CDR3 is made up of 15 amino acids. In germline, CDR1 is SNHLY, CDR2 FYNNEI. The DNA for the CDR3 is TGTGCCCGAACCGGGACAGGGGCCAACACCGGGGAGCTGTTTTTT. This encodes CARTGTGANTGELFF. The full variable domain, its missing parts supplied by reference TRBV2 and TRBJ2-2, is EPEVTQTPSHQVTQMGQEVILRCVPISNHLYFYWYRQILGQKVEFLVSFYNNEISEKSEIFDDQFSVERPDGSNFTLKIRSTKLEDSAMYFCARTGTGANTGELFFGEGSRLTVL.

The chain couples TRBV5-1 to TRBJ2-1, with a possible D match to TRBD1 (7 bases). Germline V gene lookup returns CDR1 SGHRS and CDR2 YFSETQ. Trimming stripped 3 bases from V and 6 bases from J, with 28 bases between. CDR3 size: 19 residues. Here the CDR3 DNA reads TGCGCCAGCAGCTCCCACCGGGACAGAGGGCTAGTGGGACTCAATGAGCAGTTCTTC. It codes for CASSSHRDRGLVGLNEQFF.

CDR3 residues: CASSFSGGRTYNEQFF. The CDR3 DNA reads as TGTGCCAGCAGCTTCTCCGGGGGGCGCACCTACAATGAGCAGTTCTTC. The chain is built from TRBV5-4 and TRBJ2-1; possible D gene TRBD2, 7 bases. The CDR3 spans 16 residues. Germline CDR1 SGHNT, CDR2 YYREEE (reference sequence). Trimming took off 2 bases at V and 2 bases at J, with 14 bases between the two ends. The full variable domain, in which reference TRBV5-4 and TRBJ2-1 provide the parts outside the CDR3, is ETGVTQSPTHLIKTRGQQVTLRCSSQSGHNTVSWYQQALGQGPQFIFQYYREEENGRGNFPPRFSGLQFPNYSSELNVNALELDDSALYLCASSFSGGRTYNEQFFGPGTRLTVL.

A single count supports this clone. The chain's CDR3 is CASSDSPWGKKRNEQFF. The CDR3 DNA is TGTGCCAGCAGCGATTCCCCCTGGGGCAAAAAACGCAATGAGCAGTTCTTC. This chain joins TRBV11-2 and TRBJ2-1; perhaps TRBD1 as D (5 bases). The germline gives CDR1 SGHAT, CDR2 FQNNGV. Trimming removed 5 bases from V and 6 bases from J, with 23 bases in between. The length of the CDR3 is 17 residues.

The chain couples TRBV28 to TRBJ1-2; 9 bases map to TRBD1. With V trimmed by 4 bases and J by 3 bases, 6 bases remained unmatched. The CDR3 has 15 amino acids. Germline loops: CDR1 MDHEN, CDR2 SYDVKM. The chain's CDR3 is CASSSTGGGDYGYTF. As DNA, the CDR3 is TGTGCCAGCAGTTCTACAGGGGGCGGGGACTATGGCTACACCTTC.